This passage covers 26 T cell receptor beta chains from one sample sequenced in a study of T cell repertoires in cytomegalovirus infection. TCRdb independently ran MiXCR on the reads; one entry per CDR3 protein. The data hold approximately 700,000 distinct CDR3 sequences, with 35% observed a single time. The material sequenced was PBMCs. The receptors originated from a human donor in good health (CMV status not recorded). Some clones in this sample may be carry-over from other donors' samples.

The V and J genes are TRBV11-2 and TRBJ1-6; 11 bases agree with TRBD1. From germline, CDR1 is SGHAT and CDR2 FQNNGV. Germline trimming cut 5 bases from V and 7 bases from J; bases unmatched to any gene: 13. The CDR3 runs 18 residues. The chain's CDR3 is CASSPPPDRGLRNSPLHF. For the CDR3, the DNA is TGTGCCAGCAGCCCACCCCCGGACAGGGGGCTGAGGAATTCACCCCTCCACTTT.

This clonotype came up a few times. The rearrangement uses TRBV12-3 or TRBV12-4 and TRBJ2-1; D remains unclear. Trimming pared 2 bases from V and 9 bases from J, leaving 14 bases between. The CDR3 sequence is 14 residues long. The CDR3 region is CASSLLDDAGEQFF. The CDR3 region has the DNA TGTGCCAGCAGTTTACTCGACGACGCCGGTGAGCAGTTCTTC.

This clonotype was seen repeatedly, ten times or more. CDR3 nucleotide sequence: TGTGCCAGCAGCGTAGGACTAGCGGGTGAGCAGTACTTC. This sequence encodes CASSVGLAGEQYF. The rearrangement links TRBV7-2 to TRBJ2-7; TRBD2 matches 11 bases. The CDR3 is made up of 13 amino acids. J gave up 7 bases and V 5 bases, and 4 bases lay outside the gene matches. In germline, CDR1 is SGHTA, CDR2 FQGNSA.

This sequence joins TRBV6-2 or TRBV6-3 and TRBJ2-1, with D unresolved. Germline CDR1 is MNHEY and CDR2 is SVGEGT. V was trimmed by 2 bases and J by 0 bases, leaving 5 bases between them. The CDR3 is made up of 14 amino acids. The CDR3 sequence: CASSYTNSYNEQFF. The CDR3, as DNA: TGTGCCAGCAGTTACACTAACTCCTACAATGAGCAGTTCTTC.

The V gene is TRBV28, the J gene TRBJ1-1; D unclear. There are 17 residues in the CDR3. Looked up from germline, CDR1 is MDHEN and CDR2 is SYDVKM. V lost 4 bases and J 0 bases, leaving 18 bases between the germline ends. CDR3 nucleotide sequence: TGTGCCAGCAGTTCCCAACGTATAGGACTCCTGAACACTGAAGCTTTCTTT. Translation gives CASSSQRIGLLNTEAFF.

The table lists this clonotype with many counts. V usage is TRBV7-8 and J usage is TRBJ1-1, with 7 positions matching TRBD1. Germline CDR1 is SGHVS and CDR2 is FQNEAQ. The CDR3 extends over 13 amino acids. Trimming removed 8 bases from V and 7 bases from J; junction bases left unmatched: 10. The CDR3 reads CASSTTGAGEAFF. CDR3 sequence (DNA): TGTGCCAGCTCTACAACAGGGGCGGGTGAAGCTTTCTTT.

This clonotype was seen once. V is TRBV11-2 and J is TRBJ2-5; D is unresolved. Trimming shortened V by 5 bases and J by 5 bases, and 9 bases separated the two germline ends. The length of the CDR3 is 12 residues. Germline V gene lookup returns CDR1 SGHAT and CDR2 FQNNGV. The CDR3 nucleotides read TGTGCCAGCAGCGCCCCCGGGGAGACCCAGTACTTC. This codes for CASSAPGETQYF.

Remarks on this clonotype: This clone may be a read error of a much larger clone one base away. The J gene is TRBJ2-2, the V gene TRBV7-2; maybe TRBD2 (5 bases). CDR1 is SGHTA, CDR2 FQGNSA, per germline. There are 14 residues in the CDR3. CDR3 coding DNA: TGTGCCAGCATAAGAAGAAGTGGCACCGGGGAGATGTTTTTT. This translates into CASIRRSGTGEMFF.

This clonotype came up a few times. The chain combines TRBV19 with TRBJ2-1; 9 nucleotides align to TRBD2. The germline CDR1 and CDR2 sequences are LNHDA and SQIVND (reference sequence). J gave up 8 bases and V 4 bases, and 6 bases lay outside the gene matches. The CDR3 covers 14 residues. CDR3 sequence (DNA): TGTGCCAGTAGTACTAGCGGGGAAGCGGATGAGCAGTTCTTC. This translates into CASSTSGEADEQFF.

V usage is TRBV5-1 and J usage is TRBJ2-7; the D gene is possibly TRBD2 (5 bases). V was clipped by 0 bases and J by 3 bases, with 16 bases between them. The CDR3 totals 16 residues. The germline V gene encodes CDR1 SGHRS and CDR2 YFSETQ. CDR3 protein: CASSLGVEGRSYEQYF. CDR3 coding DNA: TGCGCCAGCAGCTTGGGTGTTGAGGGCAGGAGCTACGAGCAGTACTTC.

CDR3 DNA sequence: TGTGCCATCAGTGAGTCTAGGAGCAATCAGCCCCAGCATTTT. Its protein product is CAISESRSNQPQHF. This chain links TRBV10-3 with TRBJ1-5; no clear D gene. The ends were cut back, 0 bases at V and 1 base at J, with 4 bases in the middle. This CDR3 is built from 14 residues. Germline loops: CDR1 ENHRY, CDR2 SYGVKD.

The rearrangement joins TRBV2 to TRBJ2-2, with unresolved D. The CDR3 has 15 residues. Germline CDR1 SNHLY, CDR2 FYNNEI. V was clipped by 4 bases and J by 1 base, with 10 bases between them. DNA of the CDR3: TGTGCCAGCAGTGCGGAAAAGGGGAACACCGGGGAGCTGTTTTTT. Translation: CASSAEKGNTGELFF.

The V gene is TRBV20-1, the J gene TRBJ2-7, with TRBD2 matching 7 bases. The ends lost 1 base at V and 2 bases at J; junction bases unmatched: 17. The length of the CDR3 is 18 residues. CDR1 and CDR2 (germline): DFQATT, SNEGSKA (reference sequence). The CDR3 here is CSARADPGGREGPYEQYF. CDR3 sequence (DNA): TGCAGTGCTAGAGCTGACCCCGGGGGGAGGGAGGGCCCCTACGAGCAGTACTTC.

The table lists this clonotype with a few counts. The chain has TRBV11-2 and TRBJ2-1; 9 bases fit TRBD2. The J segment lost 0 bases and the V segment lost 4 bases, leaving 13 bases of the junction unmatched. Germline V gene lookup returns CDR1 SGHAT and CDR2 FQNNGV. This CDR3 has 19 amino acids. In DNA, the CDR3 is TGTGCCAGCAGCTATCTCCTAGCGGGACCCGAAGACTCCTACAATGAGCAGTTCTTC. Translated, it gives CASSYLLAGPEDSYNEQFF.

The rearrangement uses TRBV6-5 and TRBJ2-2; possibly TRBD2 for D (5 bases). Germline CDR1 and CDR2: MNHEY and SVGAGI. The length of the CDR3 is 17 residues. The V end was cut by 2 bases, the J end by 5 bases, with 18 bases between. The CDR3 DNA follows: TGTGCCAGCAGTTACGATTCGGTGGGAGTGGGGACCGGGGAGCTGTTTTTT. It specifies CASSYDSVGVGTGELFF.

This chain links TRBV29-1 with TRBJ1-3; 8 bases are a match to TRBD1. The germline CDR1 and CDR2 sequences are SQVTM and ANQGSEA. V dropped 4 bases and J dropped 4; count of bases not matched to a gene: 9. CDR3 size: 15 residues. The CDR3 sequence: CSVVTGAERGNTIYF. The CDR3 region has the DNA TGCAGCGTTGTGACAGGGGCCGAGAGAGGAAACACCATATATTTT.

The chain is built from TRBV5-8 and TRBJ2-2, with TRBD1 identical over 8 bases. CDR3 size: 14 residues. From germline, CDR1 is SGHTS and CDR2 YDEGEE. The V segment lost 3 bases and the J segment 6 bases; nucleotides outside the gene matches: 4. The CDR3 sequence is CASSSQGVAGELFF. The CDR3 coding sequence is TGTGCCAGCAGCTCACAGGGGGTCGCCGGGGAGCTGTTTTTT.

This clonotype showed up many times. The chain joins TRBV2 to TRBJ2-4, with D possibly being TRBD2 (5 bases). The V and J ends lost 2 bases and 6 bases respectively, with 8 bases between them. CDR3 size: 13 residues. The germline V gene encodes CDR1 SNHLY and CDR2 FYNNEI. In nucleotides, the CDR3 is TGTGCCAGCAGTGAAACCCTAGCAAACATTCAGTACTTC. This gives the protein CASSETLANIQYF.

The chain joins TRBV29-1 to TRBJ2-7; 9 bases align to TRBD1. The CDR3 is made up of 14 amino acids. With V trimmed by 7 bases and J by 6 bases, 13 bases remained unmatched. Germline CDR1 is SQVTM and CDR2 is ANQGSEA. The chain's CDR3 is CSAAGGQGFSEQYF. The CDR3 DNA reads as TGCAGCGCCGCCGGGGGACAGGGCTTCTCCGAGCAGTACTTC.

This clonotype was seen a handful of times. V gene TRBV7-9 combines with J gene TRBJ2-6; D may be TRBD2 (6 bases). The V end lost 4 bases, the J end lost 11 bases, and 18 bases lay between the germline ends. This CDR3 has 15 residues. Germline values: CDR1 SEHNR, CDR2 FQNEAQ (reference sequence). For the CDR3, the DNA is TGTGCCAGCAGCTATATATGGACTACCGTGGACGTCCTGACTTTC. Protein product: CASSYIWTTVDVLTF.

Only a few counts were recorded for this clonotype. The rearrangement joins TRBV4-1 to TRBJ1-1, with D unresolved. Trimming stripped 5 bases from V and 0 bases from J, with 10 bases between. The V gene's germline CDR1 is MGHRA and CDR2 YSYEKL. The CDR3 covers 14 residues. CDR3 in DNA: TGCGCCAGCAGCGTTGGACCGCTGAACACTGAAGCTTTCTTT. Translating it yields CASSVGPLNTEAFF.

In this sample, this clonotype turned up once. The rearrangement links TRBV6-5 to TRBJ1-1, with D unresolved. There are 13 residues in the CDR3. The V end was cut by 5 bases, the J end by 7 bases, with 14 bases between. Germline-derived CDR1 and CDR2 are MNHEY and SVGAGI. The CDR3 spells CASSEIGRVEAFF. In DNA, the CDR3 is TGTGCCAGCAGTGAAATAGGACGTGTTGAAGCTTTCTTT.

In its sample, this clonotype was seen a few times. This chain links TRBV7-9 with TRBJ2-1, with TRBD1 matching over 9 bases. V was clipped by 4 bases and J by 3 bases; unmatched bases: 10. Germline V CDR1 and CDR2: SEHNR, FQNEAQ (reference sequence). This CDR3 has 17 residues. The CDR3 nucleotides are TGTGCCAGCAGCTCGGGACACAGGGGGCGCGGCTACAATGAGCAGTTCTTC. Its translation is CASSSGHRGRGYNEQFF.

This clonotype was recorded once. The chain is built from TRBV6-8 and TRBJ2-3; 11 nucleotides line up with TRBD2. The CDR3 totals 15 residues. Germline-derived CDR1 and CDR2 are MNHGY and SAAAGT. V lost 7 bases to trimming and J lost 2 bases; unmatched junction nucleotides: 5. In nucleotides, the CDR3 is TGTGCCAGCATTTTAGCGGGAGGGAACACAGATACGCAGTATTTT. It specifies CASILAGGNTDTQYF.

This clonotype was detected only a few times. This chain uses TRBV6-5 with TRBJ2-1; the D gene is possibly TRBD2 (6 bases). Germline lookup yields CDR1 MNHEY and CDR2 SVGAGI. The CDR3 sequence is 15 residues long. The V gene lost 3 bases and the J gene lost 4 bases, with 13 bases spanning the gap. CDR3 bases: TGTGCCAGCAGTTATGGAGTAGCGGTGTACAATGAGCAGTTCTTC. It is translated as CASSYGVAVYNEQFF.

This clonotype came up a few times. The CDR3 DNA reads as TGTGCCAGTAGTATTGGACAGCCCTCTGAAGCTTTCTTT. Its protein is CASSIGQPSEAFF. The V gene is TRBV19, the J gene TRBJ1-1; D may be TRBD1 (6 bases). The germline gives CDR1 LNHDA, CDR2 SQIVND (reference sequence). V lost 3 bases and J 6 bases, leaving 11 bases between the germline ends. The CDR3 has 13 amino acids.